This T cell receptor beta chain is from a study of T cell responses to AZD1222 COVID-19 vaccine. Generated by immunoSEQ multiplex PCR, the TCRdb table keeps only in-frame clones and is missing some. The repertoire holds roughly 150,000 clones, 75% to 90% seen once, with about 9.8% in the top ten. The ends were cut back, 6 bases at V and 7 bases at J, with 16 bases in the middle. Per the germline V gene, CDR1 is SNHLY and CDR2 is FYNNEI. The CDR3 loop spans 13 amino acids. The chain joins TRBV2 to TRBJ2-7; maybe TRBD1 (5 bases). This TCR was sampled from an adult who received the AZD1222 COVID-19 vaccine. This specimen was peripheral blood, taken 28 days after the second AZD1222 dose. The CDR3 protein is CASSPLRAGEQYF. For the CDR3, the DNA is TGTGCCAGCAGCCCCCTCAGGGCCGGGGAGCAGTACTTC.